Listed below are T cell receptor beta chains from one sample, sequenced in a study of shared clonotypes between healthy human individuals. The assay was immunoSEQ multiplex PCR, and TCRdb's table has in-frame clones only and misses some. The table has about 2 million clones, roughly 94% seen once. Sequences were obtained from naive CD4+ T cells sorted from blood. The receptor set was obtained from a young man in good health. Each CDR3 is given with its conserved first and last residue. A D gene is named only where the DNA matches it firmly. Where a row states a size, it is once, few, many or the class of an expanded clone; other rows omit it.

J: TRBJ2-2; V: TRBV2; D: .; size: few; CDR3: CASSQNTGELFF; DNA: TGTGCCAGCTCTCAGAACACCGGGGAGCTGTTTTTT
J: TRBJ1-3; V: TRBV5-1; D: .; size: .; CDR3: CASSLEGVSTSGNTIYF; DNA: TGCGCCAGCAGCCTGGAAGGGGTCAGTACCTCTGGAAACACCATATATTTT
J: TRBJ2-1; V: TRBV18; D: TRBD2; size: .; CDR3: CASSPGLAGVNEQFF; DNA: TGTGCCAGCTCCCCGGGACTAGCGGGAGTAAATGAGCAGTTCTTC
J: TRBJ2-7; V: TRBV2; D: .; size: .; CDR3: CASGGHDEQYF; DNA: TGTGCCAGCGGCGGCCACGACGAGCAGTACTTC
J: TRBJ2-7; V: TRBV9; D: .; size: .; CDR3: CASSAHRDPSSEQYF; DNA: TGTGCCAGCAGCGCCCACCGGGACCCTTCGAGCGAGCAGTACTTC
J: TRBJ2-1; V: TRBV9; D: .; size: .; CDR3: CASMAGLGNYNEQFF; DNA: TGTGCCAGCATGGCTGGTTTGGGTAACTACAATGAGCAGTTCTTC
J: TRBJ1-2; V: TRBV10-1; D: .; size: .; CDR3: CASSADRNYGYTF; DNA: TGCGCCAGCAGTGCTGACCGGAACTATGGCTACACCTTC
J: TRBJ2-1; V: TRBV18; D: .; size: once; CDR3: CASSPVGGPGIDEQFF; DNA: TGTGCCAGCTCACCTGTGGGGGGGCCGGGTATCGATGAGCAGTTCTTC
J: TRBJ2-7; V: TRBV28; D: TRBD1; size: .; CDR3: CASRGDRVYEQYF; DNA: TGTGCCAGCAGAGGGGACAGGGTCTACGAGCAGTACTTC
J: TRBJ2-3; V: TRBV5-1; D: .; size: .; CDR3: CASSLAGQSTDTQYF; DNA: TGCGCCAGCAGCTTGGCCGGGCAGAGCACAGATACGCAGTATTTT
J: TRBJ2-3; V: TRBV18; D: .; size: .; CDR3: CASSPPTTWADTQYF; DNA: TGTGCCAGCTCACCACCAACGACATGGGCAGATACGCAGTATTTT
J: TRBJ2-1; V: TRBV5-6; D: .; size: .; CDR3: CASSPRGSWLNNEQFF; DNA: TGTGCCAGCAGCCCTAGGGGGTCCTGGTTGAACAATGAGCAGTTCTTC
J: TRBJ2-7; V: TRBV6-5; D: .; size: .; CDR3: CASRRGTALEQYF; DNA: TGTGCCAGCAGGCGCGGGACAGCCTTGGAGCAGTACTTC
J: TRBJ1-2; V: TRBV5-1; D: .; size: .; CDR3: CASSLTHDKADGYTF; DNA: TGCGCCAGCAGCTTGACCCACGACAAGGCCGATGGCTACACCTTC
J: TRBJ1-2; V: TRBV5-5; D: .; size: .; CDR3: CASSYLRQVNYGYTF; DNA: TGTGCCAGCAGTTACCTTCGCCAGGTGAACTATGGCTACACCTTC
J: TRBJ1-5; V: TRBV5-6; D: .; size: .; CDR3: CASSVDTQPQHF; DNA: TGTGCCAGCAGCGTCGACACTCAGCCCCAGCATTTT
J: TRBJ2-1; V: TRBV6-4; D: TRBD2; size: .; CDR3: CASSNSGGAFNEQFF; DNA: TGTGCCAGCAGTAATAGCGGGGGGGCCTTCAATGAGCAGTTCTTC
J: TRBJ1-3; V: TRBV28; D: TRBD1; size: .; CDR3: CASVVTGTGNTIYF; DNA: TGTGCCAGCGTCGTGACAGGGACTGGAAACACCATATATTTT
J: TRBJ2-3; V: TRBV2; D: .; size: .; CDR3: CASSVEAGSTDTQYF; DNA: TGTGCCAGCAGTGTTGAGGCGGGGAGCACAGATACGCAGTATTTT
J: TRBJ2-2; V: TRBV28; D: .; size: .; CDR3: CASRGAGTPNTGELFF; DNA: TGTGCCAGCAGGGGGGCCGGGACACCGAACACCGGGGAGCTGTTTTTT
J: TRBJ2-3; V: TRBV5-4; D: .; size: .; CDR3: CASSSRQGGWDTQYF; DNA: TGTGCCAGCAGCTCGAGACAGGGAGGATGGGATACGCAGTATTTT
J: TRBJ2-7; V: TRBV5-1; D: .; size: .; CDR3: CASSQQGSSYEQYF; DNA: TGCGCCAGCAGTCAACAAGGTAGCTCCTACGAGCAGTACTTC
J: TRBJ2-7; V: TRBV19; D: .; size: once; CDR3: CASSFAGSSYEQYF; DNA: TGTGCCAGTAGTTTCGCGGGAAGCTCCTACGAGCAGTACTTC
J: TRBJ1-6; V: TRBV19; D: .; size: .; CDR3: CASRRRPKTENNSPLHF; DNA: TGTGCCAGTAGGAGGCGTCCCAAAACGGAGAATAATTCACCCCTCCACTTT
J: TRBJ2-1; V: TRBV28; D: .; size: .; CDR3: CASSLRLVIRDEQFF; DNA: TGTGCCAGCAGTTTAAGGCTTGTCATCCGGGATGAGCAGTTCTTC
J: TRBJ2-1; V: TRBV7-9; D: .; size: .; CDR3: CASSLPTGLYNEQFF; DNA: TGTGCCAGCAGCCTACCGACCGGGCTCTACAATGAGCAGTTCTTC
J: TRBJ2-6; V: TRBV28; D: .; size: .; CDR3: CASSYNSGANVLTF; DNA: TGTGCCAGCAGCTACAACTCCGGGGCCAACGTCCTGACTTTC
J: TRBJ2-1; V: TRBV5-4; D: TRBD1; size: .; CDR3: CASSPRTGEGNEQFF; DNA: TGTGCCAGCAGCCCCCGGACAGGCGAGGGGAATGAGCAGTTCTTC
J: TRBJ2-2; V: TRBV9; D: .; size: .; CDR3: CASSASGVSNTGELFF; DNA: TGTGCCAGCAGCGCCTCGGGAGTTTCGAACACCGGGGAGCTGTTTTTT
J: TRBJ1-2; V: TRBV11-2; D: .; size: .; CDR3: CASSTQGQVSGYTF; DNA: TGTGCCAGCAGCACCCAGGGGCAGGTATCAGGCTACACCTTC
J: TRBJ2-2; V: TRBV11-3; D: .; size: .; CDR3: CASSRGTGELFF; DNA: TGTGCCAGCAGTCGGGGGACCGGGGAGCTGTTTTTT
J: TRBJ2-2; V: TRBV6-1; D: TRBD1; size: .; CDR3: CASSSTGLVTGELFF; DNA: TGTGCCAGCAGTTCGACAGGGTTGGTCACCGGGGAGCTGTTTTTT
J: TRBJ2-4; V: TRBV29-1; D: TRBD1; size: .; CDR3: CSVVGQGLAKNIQYF; DNA: TGCAGCGTTGTGGGACAGGGGCTAGCCAAAAACATTCAGTACTTC
J: TRBJ1-6; V: TRBV7-9; D: .; size: .; CDR3: CASSLGRLNSPLHF; DNA: TGTGCCAGCAGTTTGGGACGGCTTAATTCACCCCTCCACTTT
J: TRBJ2-7; V: TRBV11-2; D: TRBD1; size: .; CDR3: CASGDGDRGNYEQYF; DNA: TGTGCCAGCGGGGACGGGGACAGGGGGAACTACGAGCAGTACTTC
J: TRBJ2-7; V: TRBV18; D: .; size: .; CDR3: CASSPDPGVTYEQYF; DNA: TGTGCCAGCTCACCGGATCCGGGGGTTACCTACGAGCAGTACTTC
J: TRBJ1-2; V: TRBV6-6; D: .; size: .; CDR3: CASSYLDRHYGYTF; DNA: TGTGCCAGCAGTTACCTTGACAGACACTATGGCTACACCTTC
J: TRBJ2-3; V: TRBV9; D: TRBD2; size: .; CDR3: CASSNSGRGTDTQYF; DNA: TGTGCCAGCAGCAATAGCGGGAGGGGCACAGATACGCAGTATTTT
J: TRBJ2-1; V: TRBV7-2; D: .; size: .; CDR3: CASSVTRNEQFF; DNA: TGTGCCAGCAGCGTGACCCGCAATGAGCAGTTCTTC
J: TRBJ1-4; V: TRBV4-1; D: .; size: once; CDR3: CASNVGGTPDEKLFF; DNA: TGCGCCAGCAATGTCGGGGGGACTCCCGATGAAAAACTGTTTTTT
J: TRBJ2-7; V: TRBV4-1; D: .; size: .; CDR3: CASSQGYKGGYEQYF; DNA: TGCGCCAGCAGCCAAGGGTATAAAGGCGGCTACGAGCAGTACTTC
J: TRBJ2-1; V: TRBV29-1; D: .; size: .; CDR3: CSVSEVASYNEQFF; DNA: TGCAGCGTCTCCGAAGTAGCTAGCTACAATGAGCAGTTCTTC
J: TRBJ1-1; V: TRBV30; D: .; size: .; CDR3: CAWSVGKGVFYLNTEAFF; DNA: TGTGCCTGGAGTGTAGGGAAGGGTGTTTTTTACTTGAACACTGAAGCTTTCTTT
J: TRBJ2-3; V: TRBV18; D: .; size: .; CDR3: CASSPDSSTDTQYF; DNA: TGTGCCAGCTCACCAGACAGCAGCACAGATACGCAGTATTTT
J: TRBJ1-5; V: TRBV28; D: .; size: .; CDR3: CASSPGEEGNQPQHF; DNA: TGTGCCAGCAGTCCCGGCGAGGAGGGCAATCAGCCCCAGCATTTT
J: TRBJ2-7; V: TRBV5-1; D: .; size: .; CDR3: CASSLGTLAYEQYF; DNA: TGCGCCAGCAGCTTGGGGACGCTCGCCTACGAGCAGTACTTC
J: TRBJ2-7; V: TRBV5-4; D: TRBD1; size: .; CDR3: CASSLGQGLSYEQYF; DNA: TGTGCCAGCAGCTTGGGACAGGGGCTCTCCTACGAGCAGTACTTC
J: TRBJ2-2; V: TRBV5-1; D: .; size: .; CDR3: CASSWGDSSNTGELFF; DNA: TGCGCCAGCAGCTGGGGGGACAGCTCGAACACCGGGGAGCTGTTTTTT
J: TRBJ2-2; V: TRBV11-2; D: .; size: .; CDR3: CASSKGGSGELFF; DNA: TGTGCCAGCAGCAAGGGGGGTTCAGGGGAGCTGTTTTTT
J: TRBJ1-1; V: TRBV11-1; D: .; size: .; CDR3: CASSFREGTEAFF; DNA: TGTGCCAGCAGCTTTAGGGAAGGCACTGAAGCTTTCTTT
J: TRBJ2-7; V: TRBV5-1; D: TRBD1; size: .; CDR3: CASSPGQGITYEQYF; DNA: TGCGCCAGCAGCCCAGGACAGGGAATTACCTACGAGCAGTACTTC
J: TRBJ2-7; V: TRBV6-1; D: .; size: .; CDR3: CASRETEITSYEQYF; DNA: TGTGCCAGCAGAGAGACCGAGATCACCTCCTACGAGCAGTACTTC
J: TRBJ2-1; V: TRBV5-4; D: TRBD1; size: .; CDR3: CASSAGQGGFAVSNEQFF; DNA: TGTGCCAGCAGCGCGGGACAGGGGGGTTTCGCCGTTTCTAATGAGCAGTTCTTC
J: TRBJ2-5; V: TRBV7-9; D: TRBD1; size: .; CDR3: CASSRDRGQETQYF; DNA: TGTGCCAGCAGCCGAGACAGGGGGCAAGAGACCCAGTACTTC
J: TRBJ2-2; V: TRBV7-9; D: .; size: .; CDR3: CASSLKDTGELFF; DNA: TGTGCCAGCAGCTTAAAAGACACCGGGGAGCTGTTTTTT